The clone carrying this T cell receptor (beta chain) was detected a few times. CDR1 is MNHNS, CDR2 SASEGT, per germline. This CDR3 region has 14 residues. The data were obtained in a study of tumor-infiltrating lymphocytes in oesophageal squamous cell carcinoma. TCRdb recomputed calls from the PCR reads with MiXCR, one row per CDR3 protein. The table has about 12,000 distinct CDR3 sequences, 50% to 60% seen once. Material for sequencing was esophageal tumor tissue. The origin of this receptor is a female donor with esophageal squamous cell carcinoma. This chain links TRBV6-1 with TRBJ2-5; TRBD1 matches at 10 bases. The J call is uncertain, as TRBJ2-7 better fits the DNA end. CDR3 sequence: CASSYDRGPYEQYF. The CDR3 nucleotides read TGTGCCAGCAGTTATGACAGGGGGCCCTACGAGCAGTACTTC.